This is a list of T cell receptor beta chains from one sample in a study of identical twins. TCRdb reanalysed the 5' RACE reads using MiXCR and keeps one entry per CDR3 protein. The sample holds 1.5 million to 2 million distinct CDR3 sequences, around 33% seen once. Sequences were obtained from cord blood. The receptors derive from a newborn girl in good health. CDR3s include the opening cysteine and the closing phenylalanine or tryptophan. The order of the fields is J gene, V gene, clone size, CDR3 protein. Part of the rows lack a size; the others show once, few, many or a class for expanded clones.

J: TRBJ2-7; V: TRBV20-1; size: once; CDR3: CSAWYGVTYEQYF
J: TRBJ2-3; V: TRBV7-9; size: NA; CDR3: CASSLSSGRDTQYF
J: TRBJ1-1; V: TRBV5-1; size: few; CDR3: CASSPDRETEAFF
J: TRBJ1-1; V: TRBV4-2; size: NA; CDR3: CASSPTTGNTEAFF
J: TRBJ2-4; V: TRBV28; size: few; CDR3: CASSPIPAKNIQYF
J: TRBJ2-7; V: TRBV20-1; size: NA; CDR3: CSARDVWHEQYF
J: TRBJ1-1; V: TRBV23-1; size: few; CDR3: CASSQSRQSDTEAFF
J: TRBJ1-1; V: TRBV2; size: NA; CDR3: CASSESGGQSTEAFF
J: TRBJ2-7; V: TRBV7-2; size: NA; CDR3: CASSLAAVPDYEQYF
J: TRBJ2-7; V: TRBV5-1; size: few; CDR3: CASSREGSYEQYF
J: TRBJ2-7; V: TRBV7-2; size: NA; CDR3: CASRQSLAGYEQYF
J: TRBJ2-1; V: TRBV7-9; size: NA; CDR3: CASYGPVENYNEQFF
J: TRBJ2-7; V: TRBV7-2; size: NA; CDR3: CAGSLTGSSYEQYF
J: TRBJ1-2; V: TRBV6-6; size: few; CDR3: CASSYPTGTANYGYTF
J: TRBJ1-2; V: TRBV5-1; size: NA; CDR3: CASSLVVTGTGYTF
J: TRBJ2-3; V: TRBV2; size: NA; CDR3: CASSGTGGGTDTQYF
J: TRBJ2-1; V: TRBV18; size: once; CDR3: CASSPIEGLSYNEQFF
J: TRBJ2-3; V: TRBV9; size: few; CDR3: CASSPRGQATDTQYF
J: TRBJ2-2; V: TRBV2; size: NA; CDR3: CASKEEGGTGELFF
J: TRBJ2-5; V: TRBV5-1; size: NA; CDR3: CASSSSVVLQETQYF
J: TRBJ2-6; V: TRBV12-3/TRBV12-4; size: NA; CDR3: CASSLRLAGTTGANVLTF
J: TRBJ1-5; V: TRBV24-1; size: NA; CDR3: CATGAFPSDQPQHF
J: TRBJ2-3; V: TRBV20-1; size: NA; CDR3: CSARDTGRDTQYF
J: TRBJ1-1; V: TRBV14; size: NA; CDR3: CASSPRGGWGTEAFF
J: TRBJ1-1; V: TRBV7-8; size: few; CDR3: CASSLAHRGDMNTEAFF
J: TRBJ1-4; V: TRBV7-9; size: few; CDR3: CASSLGRRQRNEKLFF
J: TRBJ2-3; V: TRBV4-2; size: many; CDR3: CASSQETSTDTQYF
J: TRBJ2-7; V: TRBV10-3; size: many; CDR3: CAISEGGDEQYF
J: TRBJ2-7; V: TRBV4-1; size: NA; CDR3: CASSPWTASYEQYF
J: TRBJ1-4; V: TRBV24-1; size: few; CDR3: CATSERGGEKLFF
J: NA; V: TRBV27; size: NA; CDR3: CASSSYRVNIQYF
J: TRBJ1-1; V: TRBV2; size: NA; CDR3: CASSVDRGIAFF
J: TRBJ2-2; V: TRBV27; size: NA; CDR3: CASSLFTGNTGELFF
J: TRBJ2-1; V: TRBV28; size: few; CDR3: CASNPLGDHNEQFF
J: TRBJ2-7; V: TRBV5-1; size: NA; CDR3: CASNSNPKASYEQYF
J: TRBJ2-2; V: TRBV12-3/TRBV12-4; size: few; CDR3: CASSLGIAGELFF
J: TRBJ2-7; V: TRBV11-2; size: NA; CDR3: CASSLESRGVNEQYF
J: TRBJ2-7; V: TRBV4-2; size: many; CDR3: CASSPGLAPGKEQYF
J: TRBJ2-7; V: TRBV14; size: few; CDR3: CASSRIRTSGVSEQYF
J: TRBJ2-3; V: TRBV28; size: NA; CDR3: CASSFPPGGRGTDTQYF
J: TRBJ1-5; V: TRBV27; size: NA; CDR3: CASTGQLGNQPQHF
J: TRBJ2-7; V: TRBV4-1; size: few; CDR3: CASSQERLLGWETSYNEQYF
J: TRBJ2-5; V: TRBV29-1; size: NA; CDR3: CSVEDRLRYNEQYF
J: TRBJ2-7; V: TRBV7-8; size: NA; CDR3: CASSSGGVYNEQYF